The next 7 T cell receptor beta chains were all read from a single sample in a study of blood T cell repertoires in COVID-19. Sequenced by immunoSEQ multiplex PCR; TCRdb stores in-frame clones only, minus some. The repertoire has a few hundred thousand clones, 75% to 90% of them found once; the top ten carry around 2.2%. Sequenced material: PBMCs or T cells enriched from blood (not recorded which). The receptors come from a man aged 25 to 40 who had recovered from COVID-19.

This chain links TRBV5-8 with TRBJ1-1, with a tentative D call TRBD1 (6 bases). Trimming left V 3 bases short and J 10 bases short, with 19 bases between. The germline V gene has CDR1 SGHTS and CDR2 YDEGEE. The CDR3 runs to 14 residues. The CDR3 DNA reads TGTGCCAGCAGCTCGTATTCAGGGGTTGCTGGAGCTTTCTTT. It translates to CASSSYSGVAGAFF.

The V and J genes are TRBV5-1 and TRBJ1-1, with D hard to call. The CDR3 contains 15 residues. V was pared by 1 base and J by 4 bases, with 14 bases between. Germline loops: CDR1 SGHRS, CDR2 YFSETQ. As DNA, the CDR3 is TGCGCCAGCAGCTTGATACCCGGGGTGGGCACTGAAGCTTTCTTT. This sequence encodes CASSLIPGVGTEAFF.

This chain uses TRBV30 with TRBJ1-1, with D possibly matching TRBD1 (5 bases). Looked up from germline, CDR1 is GTSNPN and CDR2 is SVGIG (reference sequence). This CDR3 has 13 amino acids. Trimming removed 3 bases from V and 1 base from J, with 9 bases in between. The CDR3 DNA reads as TGTGCCTGGAGCCGGACACCGAACACTGAAGCTTTCTTT. Encoded protein: CAWSRTPNTEAFF. The full variable domain, rest sourced from reference TRBV30 and TRBJ1-1, is SQTIHQWPATLVQPVGSPLSLECTVEGTSNPNLYWYRQAAGRGLQLLFYSVGIGQISSEVPQNLSASRPQDRQFILSSKKLLLSDSGFYLCAWSRTPNTEAFFGQGTRLTVV.

In this sample, this clone turned up once. The CDR3 nucleotides are TGTGCCAGCAGTTACTCGCCTAGCGGGGGGTCAGGTGAGCAGTTCTTC. Encoded protein: CASSYSPSGGSGEQFF. V and J are TRBV6-6 and TRBJ2-1; TRBD2 matches 11 bases. Looked up from germline, CDR1 is MNHNY and CDR2 is SVGAGI (reference sequence). The CDR3 is 16 amino acids. With 0 bases clipped from V and 9 bases from J, the junction kept 7 bases outside the gene matches.

This chain joins TRBV7-2 and TRBJ1-1; TRBD1 might be the D (5 bases). The CDR3 contains 17 residues. The germline V gene has CDR1 SGHTA and CDR2 FQGNSA. V lost 0 bases and J lost 4, with 18 bases in between. The DNA of the CDR3 is TGTGCCAGCAGCTTAGCTTTGGTTCAGGGTGTTTCCACTGAAGCTTTCTTT. Translation gives CASSLALVQGVSTEAFF.

This chain uses TRBV24-1 with TRBJ1-2, with 7 nucleotides matching TRBD1. The germline gives CDR1 KGHDR, CDR2 SFDVKD. The trim removed 5 bases at V and 5 bases at J, leaving 4 bases unmatched. This CDR3 comprises 13 residues. CDR3 region: CATSAGTAYGYTF. CDR3 nucleotides: TGTGCCACCAGTGCCGGGACAGCTTATGGCTACACCTTC.

The CDR3 DNA is TGTGCCAGCAGTTACGGGAACACCGGGGAGCTGTTTTTT. This sequence encodes CASSYGNTGELFF. This chain links TRBV27 with TRBJ2-2; no clear D gene. This CDR3 has 13 amino acids. With 4 bases removed from V and 1 base from J, the gap between germline ends came to 4 bases. The germline gives CDR1 MNHEY, CDR2 SMNVEV (reference sequence).